This entry lists 10 T cell receptor beta chains sequenced from one sample in a study of T-cell memory formation after mild COVID-19. MiXCR, run by TCRdb on the 5' RACE reads, gives a single entry per CDR3 protein. The table has 500,000 to 650,000 distinct CDR3 sequences, approximately 21% seen once. The sample comprised PBMCs or a T cell subset sorted from them (not recorded which). The receptors were gathered from an adult woman who had mild COVID-19 (a few samples of this study predate the infection). Cell type and time point are not known.

This clonotype was seen a handful of times. This rearrangement joins TRBV4-3 to TRBJ2-7; 7 bases line up with TRBD2. J lost 5 bases, V lost 3 bases, and 10 bases had no gene match. The CDR3 length is 15 residues. In germline, CDR1 is LGHNA, CDR2 YSLEER. The CDR3 spells CASSQTLAAGDEQYF. CDR3 DNA sequence: TGCGCCAGCAGCCAGACGCTAGCGGCGGGGGACGAGCAGTACTTC.

This clonotype has only a few counts. This chain links TRBV7-8 with TRBJ2-5; 7 positions agree with TRBD1. The germline CDR1 and CDR2 sequences are SGHVS and FQNEAQ. The trim removed 2 bases at V and 5 bases at J, leaving 5 bases unmatched. The CDR3 contains 14 residues. CDR3 residues: CASSLFQGDETQYF. CDR3 DNA sequence: TGTGCCAGCAGCTTATTTCAGGGGGACGAGACCCAGTACTTC.

There are a few counts of this clonotype. The V call is TRBV12-3 or TRBV12-4, the J call TRBJ1-2; 7 bases agree with TRBD1. The CDR3 totals 13 residues. J lost 6 bases, V lost 8 bases, and 9 bases had no gene match. CDR3 region: CASGGSGQHGYTF. The CDR3 DNA sequence: TGTGCCAGCGGGGGATCGGGACAGCATGGCTACACCTTC.

This clonotype was counted only a few times. The chain is built from TRBV5-6 and TRBJ2-1; unclear D gene. Germline CDR1 and CDR2: SGHDT and YYEEEE. CDR3 size: 15 residues. V was clipped by 3 bases and J by 0 bases, with 10 bases between them. The DNA of the CDR3 is TGTGCCAGCAGCTACCGCCCCCTCTCCTACAATGAGCAGTTCTTC. Its translation: CASSYRPLSYNEQFF.

The chain links TRBV20-1 to TRBJ2-1; 9 nucleotides line up with TRBD2. The CDR3 has 15 residues. The V gene's germline CDR1 is DFQATT and CDR2 SNEGSKA (reference sequence). The junction had 11 bases not matched to a gene; V was cut back by 1 base and J by 10 bases. CDR3 nucleotides: TGCAGTGCTAGAGCCTTAGCGGGAGTGGGTGGGGAGCAGTTCTTC. Its protein product is CSARALAGVGGEQFF.

In this sample, this clonotype turned up many times. The V call is TRBV3-1, the J call TRBJ2-5; 8 bases line up with TRBD1. J was trimmed by 3 bases and V by 6 bases; bases with no gene match: 12. CDR1 is LGHDT, CDR2 YNNKEL, per germline (reference sequence). The CDR3 runs 16 residues. The CDR3 sequence is CASSDYRTGHKETQYF. Here the CDR3 DNA reads TGTGCCAGCAGTGATTATAGGACAGGGCACAAAGAGACCCAGTACTTC.

J is TRBJ2-7 and V is TRBV5-1; TRBD2 agrees at 11 bases. The V and J ends lost 4 bases and 3 bases, in that order; junction bases with no gene match: 3. The CDR3 contains 14 residues. Germline CDR1 is SGHRS and CDR2 is YFSETQ. The CDR3 bases are TGCGCCAGCAGCGCCGGGACTAGCGGCTACGAGCAGTACTTC. It encodes CASSAGTSGYEQYF.

This clonotype was detected many times. V gene TRBV20-1 combines with J gene TRBJ2-3; D unresolved. Germline CDR1 DFQATT, CDR2 SNEGSKA (reference sequence). Between the trimmed V and J ends, which lost 0 bases and 0 bases, there was a span of 22 bases. The CDR3 runs to 19 residues. This chain's CDR3 is CSARDRAERVLTSTDTQYF. DNA for the CDR3: TGCAGTGCTAGAGATAGGGCGGAACGAGTGCTCACTAGCACAGATACGCAGTATTTT.

This clonotype was seen more than once but under ten times. The chain links TRBV6-5 to TRBJ2-1; D is uncertain. The CDR3 is made up of 15 amino acids. The germline V and J ends were trimmed by 5 bases and 4 bases, with 15 bases remaining between them. The V gene's germline CDR1 is MNHEY and CDR2 SVGAGI. The CDR3 nucleotides are TGTGCCAGCAGTCCCGACTCGAACCGATACAATGAGCAGTTCTTC. It encodes CASSPDSNRYNEQFF.

The sample holds one count of this clonotype. The J gene is TRBJ1-3, the V gene TRBV7-2; possibly TRBD1 for D (5 bases). The CDR3 consists of 15 residues. The germline gives CDR1 SGHTA, CDR2 FQGNSA. Trimming pared 4 bases from V and 9 bases from J, leaving 19 bases between. This CDR3 is CASSSARAPGVTIYF. The DNA of the CDR3 is TGTGCCAGCAGCTCGGCCCGGGCTCCGGGGGTCACCATATATTTT.